This T cell receptor (beta chain) was obtained from a study of shared clonotypes between healthy human individuals. For the study at large: The composition of the donors was two women and a few men aged 18 to 49. Three plates each covered CD4 naive and memory; CD8 naive two, CD8 memory one.

Trimming took 5 bases from V and 5 from J, leaving 7 bases between them. Germline CDR1 reads MNHEY; CDR2 reads SVGAGI. The CDR3 contains 13 residues. The authors split each subset's genomic DNA evenly across several immunoSEQ plates. Measured with immunoSEQ multiplex PCR; TCRdb has only the in-frame clones, and not every one. This sample carries some 2,000,000 clones, approximately 94% of them seen once, and the ten largest clones take around 0.13%. A split of CD4+ cells into CD45RA+ naive and CD45RA-negative memory subsets was performed. The chain joins TRBV6-5 to TRBJ1-6; no definite D call. The receptor's source is a man between 18 and 35 years old in good health. Sequenced sample: naive CD4+ T cells sorted from blood. This sample's subset: CD45RA+ positively selected. The CDR3 bases are TGTGCCAGCAGTACAAGAAATAATTCACCCCTCCACTTT. Protein: CASSTRNNSPLHF.